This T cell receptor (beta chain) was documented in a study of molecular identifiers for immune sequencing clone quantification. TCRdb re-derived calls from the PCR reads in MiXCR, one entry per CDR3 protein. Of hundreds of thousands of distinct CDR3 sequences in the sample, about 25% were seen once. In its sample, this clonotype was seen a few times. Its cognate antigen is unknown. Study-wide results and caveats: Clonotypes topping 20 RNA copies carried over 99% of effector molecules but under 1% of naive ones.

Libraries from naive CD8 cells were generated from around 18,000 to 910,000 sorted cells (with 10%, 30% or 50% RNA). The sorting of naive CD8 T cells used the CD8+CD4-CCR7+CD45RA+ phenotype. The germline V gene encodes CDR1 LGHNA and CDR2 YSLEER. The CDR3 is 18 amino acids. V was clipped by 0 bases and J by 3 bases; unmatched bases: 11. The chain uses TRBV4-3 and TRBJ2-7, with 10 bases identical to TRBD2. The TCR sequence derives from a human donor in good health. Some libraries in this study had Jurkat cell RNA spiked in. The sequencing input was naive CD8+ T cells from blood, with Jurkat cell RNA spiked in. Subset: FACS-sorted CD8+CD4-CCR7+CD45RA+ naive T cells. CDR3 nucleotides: TGCGCCAGCAGCCAAGATCGCTATAGCGGGGGGTACCTCTACGAGCAGTACTTC. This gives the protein CASSQDRYSGGYLYEQYF.